This is a list of T cell receptor beta chains from one sample in a study of regulatory T cells in long-lasting Graves disease. One entry per CDR3 protein, called by TCRdb with MiXCR from the multiplex PCR reads. The sample yields approximately 350,000 distinct CDR3 sequences, 10% to 15% seen once. These data were likewise used in another study, on T cells in Graves' hyperthyroidism and ophthalmopathy.

This specimen was peripheral blood mononuclear cells (PBMCs), taken at new diagnosis, from a patient treated with antithyroid drugs. The receptors come from a woman younger than 30 with Graves disease. Both conserved end residues are part of each CDR3. D genes are given only for firm matches. The size of a clone is reported for some rows only, either as once, few or many, or as a class for expanded clones.

TRBV18,TRBJ1-1,many,.,TGTGCCAGCTCACGGGGAGGGAGAGAAGCTTTCTTT,CASSRGGREAFF
TRBV11-2,TRBJ2-1,many,.,TGTGCCAGCAGCTTCCTTGCGGGACTCGGGGAGCAGTTCTTC,CASSFLAGLGEQFF
TRBV6-1,TRBJ1-5,many,.,TGTGCCAGCAGGACCCCGTCCGGCGGAGGTCCCAATCAGCCCCAGCATTTT,CASRTPSGGGPNQPQHF
TRBV20-1,TRBJ2-7,few,TRBD2,TGCAGTGCACCCACCGAAACTAGCGGGGTTTACGAGCAGTACTTC,CSAPTETSGVYEQYF
TRBV20-1,TRBJ2-5,many,TRBD2,TGCAGTGCTAGTGCCCCCCGTGGACTAGCGGGTTTCCAAGAGACCCAGTACTTC,CSASAPRGLAGFQETQYF
TRBV10-3,TRBJ1-2,many,.,TGTGCCATCAGTGAGTCGCCAGGGAATGGCTACACCTTC,CAISESPGNGYTF
TRBV12-3/TRBV12-4,TRBJ2-7,many,.,TGTGCCAGCAGCCCCATAGTAATGACAGAAACCTACGAGCAGTACTTC,CASSPIVMTETYEQYF
TRBV6-2/TRBV6-3,TRBJ2-2,.,.,TGTGCCAGCAGTTGGGGGACGAACACCGGGGAGCTGTTTTTT,CASSWGTNTGELFF
TRBV6-2/TRBV6-3,TRBJ1-1,many,.,TGTGCCAGCACTGTGGGGTCGAACACTGAAGCTTTCTTT,CASTVGSNTEAFF
TRBV11-2,TRBJ2-1,many,TRBD2,TGTGCCAGCAGCTTAGGCGGGAGAGCTGGAGTTGAGCAGTTCTTC,CASSLGGRAGVEQFF